A single sample is the source of the 8 T cell receptor beta chains below, sequenced in a study of T-cell reconstitution after alpha-beta-depleted transplantation in children (dated by TCRdb to 2015 to 2016). The library was built by means of PCR. The data were produced on an Illumina HiSeq 2500. TCR library preparation used molecular barcoding, with unique molecular identifiers applied to normalize quantification of the TCRbeta repertoire. Using fastp at Q25 and MiXCR, TCRdb reprocessed the public reads and kept productive beta chains. Entries that share a CDR3 protein sequence are merged under the most common genes and DNA. In all, the sample holds about 580,000 distinct CDR3 sequences, and about 23% of those were seen once. Jointly, the top ten make up less than 15% of the sample. What this sample's treatment or condition label stands for: allogeneic hematopoietic cell transplantation with graft depleted of TCRalphabeta T cells and CD19 B cells.

The specimen comprised PBMCs, mostly from graft donor cells, sampled 360 days after TCRalphabeta/CD19-depleted stem cell transplant. These receptor sequences come from a boy less than two years old who had a stem cell transplant for acute myeloid leukemia, so the T cells may come from the graft donor.

This chain links TRBV6-5 with TRBJ2-5; possible D gene TRBD2, 6 bases. This CDR3 has 14 residues. V dropped 5 bases and J dropped 3 bases, with 13 bases sitting between them. Germline V gene lookup returns CDR1 MNHEY and CDR2 SVGAGI. This CDR3 is CASSPRRDEETQYF. DNA of the CDR3: TGTGCCAGCAGTCCCCGGAGGGATGAAGAGACCCAGTACTTC.

The chain couples TRBV5-1 to TRBJ2-1; 11 nucleotides align to TRBD2. In germline, CDR1 is SGHRS, CDR2 YFSETQ. J gave up 0 bases and V 0 bases, and 11 bases lay outside the gene matches. This CDR3 is 20 amino acids long. This CDR3 is CASSLVRLAGGRISYNEQFF. CDR3 coding DNA: TGCGCCAGCAGCTTGGTACGTCTAGCGGGGGGAAGGATCTCCTACAATGAGCAGTTCTTC.

The chain carries TRBV20-1 and TRBJ2-2, with 7 bases fitting TRBD2. The germline gives CDR1 DFQATT, CDR2 SNEGSKA (reference sequence). Germline trimming cut 1 base from V and 5 bases from J; bases unmatched to any gene: 7. This CDR3 is built from 15 residues. CDR3 coding DNA: TGCAGTGCTAGAGTGGCGGGGACTAAAACCGGGGAGCTGTTTTTT. This codes for CSARVAGTKTGELFF.

The chain joins TRBV12-3 or TRBV12-4 to TRBJ1-2; tentative D call: TRBD1 (6 bases). The V gene lost 6 bases and the J gene lost 0 bases, with 23 bases spanning the gap. The CDR3 runs to 18 residues. The chain's CDR3 is CASSSDRTLGLTNYGYTF. CDR3 nucleotide sequence: TGTGCCAGCAGCTCCGACAGGACCTTAGGGCTTACTAACTATGGCTACACCTTC.

This clonotype was counted at least ten times. The chain is built from TRBV5-1 and TRBJ2-7, with D tentatively TRBD1 (6 bases). The CDR3 extends over 13 amino acids. Trimming left V 4 bases short and J 4 bases short, with 12 bases between. The germline V gene has CDR1 SGHRS and CDR2 YFSETQ. The CDR3 sequence: CASSRGSGYEQYV. Here the CDR3 DNA reads TGCGCCAGCAGCAGGGGGTCTGGGTACGAGCAGTACGTC.

The rearrangement links TRBV6-1 to TRBJ2-5, with D perhaps matching TRBD1 (6 bases). Trimming shortened V by 6 bases and J by 0 bases, and 20 bases separated the two germline ends. The CDR3 has 17 amino acids. In germline, CDR1 is MNHNS, CDR2 SASEGT. The DNA of the CDR3 is TGTGCCAGCAGCCCGATGGGGGCAGGCATGTACCAAGAGACCCAGTACTTC. It encodes CASSPMGAGMYQETQYF.

The table lists this clonotype with a count of one. This chain uses TRBV6-1 with TRBJ2-1; D possibly matches TRBD1 or TRBD2 (5 bases each). CDR3 length equals 17 residues. Between the trimmed V and J ends, which lost 9 bases and 2 bases, there was a span of 23 bases. CDR1 is MNHNS and CDR2 is SASEGT in the germline V gene. This CDR3 is CASRGRLGTTAYNEQFF. CDR3 sequence (DNA): TGTGCCAGTCGGGGAAGGTTAGGGACGACTGCCTACAATGAGCAGTTCTTC.

This clonotype was counted many times. The chain has TRBV29-1 and TRBJ1-1; 8 bases map to TRBD1. This CDR3 spans 14 amino acids. V shed 3 bases and J 2 bases; nucleotides not matched to a gene: 5. Germline loops: CDR1 SQVTM, CDR2 ANQGSEA. CDR3 sequence: CSVEDRASNTEAFF. CDR3 nucleotides: TGCAGCGTTGAGGACAGGGCAAGTAACACTGAAGCTTTCTTT.